The clone carrying this T cell receptor (beta chain) was counted many times. Germline CDR1 and CDR2: SNHLY and FYNNEI. This CDR3 contains 14 residues. Trimming shortened V by 8 bases and J by 0 bases, and 10 bases separated the two germline ends. The data originate from a study of early T cells in non-severe SARS-CoV-2 infection. Study at large: The input, bulk RNA from unsorted whole blood, was sequenced, and chains were unpaired.

TCRdb called the 5' RACE reads again in MiXCR, with one record for every CDR3 protein. The data contain over 45,000 distinct CDR3 sequences, roughly a tenth of them seen just once; the ten biggest clones take up 5.5% to 7%. Sequencing input: whole blood. The rearrangement joins TRBV2 to TRBJ2-2, with D possibly TRBD2 on 6 matching bases. The TCR originated in an adult who was a healthcare worker with PCR-confirmed SARS-CoV-2 infection or an uninfected control (not recorded which). The CDR3 DNA reads TGTGCCAGCTCTGGCGGGACGAACACCGGGGAGCTGTTTTTT. Translation: CASSGGTNTGELFF.